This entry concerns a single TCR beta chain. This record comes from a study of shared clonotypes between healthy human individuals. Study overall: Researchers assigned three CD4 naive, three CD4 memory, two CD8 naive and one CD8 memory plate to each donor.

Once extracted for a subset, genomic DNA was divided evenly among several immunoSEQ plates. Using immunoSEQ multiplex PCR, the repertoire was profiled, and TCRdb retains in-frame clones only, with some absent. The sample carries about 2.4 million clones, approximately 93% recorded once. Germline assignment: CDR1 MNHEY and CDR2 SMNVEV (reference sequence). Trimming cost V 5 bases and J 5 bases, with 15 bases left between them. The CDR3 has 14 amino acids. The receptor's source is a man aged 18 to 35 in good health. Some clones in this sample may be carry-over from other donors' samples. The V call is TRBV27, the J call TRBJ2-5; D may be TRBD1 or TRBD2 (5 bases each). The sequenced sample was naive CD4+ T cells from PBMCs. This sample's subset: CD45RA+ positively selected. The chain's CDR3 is CASSPRAWGETQYF. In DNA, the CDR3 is TGTGCCAGCAGTCCGAGGGCCTGGGGGGAGACCCAGTACTTC.